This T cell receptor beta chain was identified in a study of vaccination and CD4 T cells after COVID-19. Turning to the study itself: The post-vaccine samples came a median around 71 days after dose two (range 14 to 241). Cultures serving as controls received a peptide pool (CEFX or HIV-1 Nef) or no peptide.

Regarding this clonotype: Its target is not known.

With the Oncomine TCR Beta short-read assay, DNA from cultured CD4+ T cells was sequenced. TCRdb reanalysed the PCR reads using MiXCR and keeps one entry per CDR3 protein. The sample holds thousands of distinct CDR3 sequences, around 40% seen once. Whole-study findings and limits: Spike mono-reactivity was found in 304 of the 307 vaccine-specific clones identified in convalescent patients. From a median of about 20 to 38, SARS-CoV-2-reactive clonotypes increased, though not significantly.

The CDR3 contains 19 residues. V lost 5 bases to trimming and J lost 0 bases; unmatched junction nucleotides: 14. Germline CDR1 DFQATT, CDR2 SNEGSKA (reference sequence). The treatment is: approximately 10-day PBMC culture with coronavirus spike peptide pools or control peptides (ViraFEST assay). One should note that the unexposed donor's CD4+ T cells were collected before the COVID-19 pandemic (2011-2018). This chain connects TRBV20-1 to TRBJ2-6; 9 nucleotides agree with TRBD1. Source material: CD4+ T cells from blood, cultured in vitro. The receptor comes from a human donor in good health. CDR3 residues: CSAWNRGPLSLSGANVLTF. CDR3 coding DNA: TGCAGTGCTTGGAACAGGGGGCCTCTCTCTCTCTCTGGGGCCAACGTCCTGACTTTC.